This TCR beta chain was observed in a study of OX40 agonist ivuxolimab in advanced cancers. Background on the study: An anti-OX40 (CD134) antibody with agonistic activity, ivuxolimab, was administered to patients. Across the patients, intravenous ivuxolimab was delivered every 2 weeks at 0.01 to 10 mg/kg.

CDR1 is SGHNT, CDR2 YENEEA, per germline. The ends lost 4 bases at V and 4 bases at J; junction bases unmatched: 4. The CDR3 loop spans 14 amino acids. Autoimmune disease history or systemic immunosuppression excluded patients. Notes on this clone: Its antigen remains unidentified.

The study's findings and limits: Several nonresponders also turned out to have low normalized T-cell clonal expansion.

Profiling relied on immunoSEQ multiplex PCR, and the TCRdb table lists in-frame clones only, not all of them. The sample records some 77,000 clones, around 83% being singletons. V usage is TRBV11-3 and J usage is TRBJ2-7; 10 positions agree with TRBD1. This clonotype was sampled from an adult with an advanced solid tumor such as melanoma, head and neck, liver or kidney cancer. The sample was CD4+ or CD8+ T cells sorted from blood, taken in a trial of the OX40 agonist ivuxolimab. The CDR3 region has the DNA TGTGCCAGCAGCTCCGGGACAGGGGTATACGAGCAGTACTTC. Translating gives CASSSGTGVYEQYF.